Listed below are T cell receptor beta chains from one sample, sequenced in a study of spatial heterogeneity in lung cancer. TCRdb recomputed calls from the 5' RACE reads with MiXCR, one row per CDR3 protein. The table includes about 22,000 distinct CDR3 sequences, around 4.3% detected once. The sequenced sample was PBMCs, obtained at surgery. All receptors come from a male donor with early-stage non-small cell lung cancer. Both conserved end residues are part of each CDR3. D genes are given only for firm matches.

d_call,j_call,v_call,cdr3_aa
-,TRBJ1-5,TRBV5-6,CASSPGAGNQPQHF
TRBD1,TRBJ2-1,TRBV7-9,CASARGQSYNEQFF
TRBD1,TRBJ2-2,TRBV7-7,CASSPLQGAAGELFF
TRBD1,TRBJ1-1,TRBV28,CASSFDREETKNTEAFF
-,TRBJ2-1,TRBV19,CASRAPTSLNNEQFF
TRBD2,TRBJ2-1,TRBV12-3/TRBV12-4,CASSLTSGGDYNEQFF
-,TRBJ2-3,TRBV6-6,CASSRPGATDTQYF
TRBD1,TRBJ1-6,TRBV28,CASSYQKQGNSPLHF
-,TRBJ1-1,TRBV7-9,CASTATAEYTEAFF
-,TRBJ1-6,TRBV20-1,CSARFSYNSPLHF
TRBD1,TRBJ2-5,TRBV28,CASRGQGTGTQYF
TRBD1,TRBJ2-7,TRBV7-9,CASSLGTDSREQYF
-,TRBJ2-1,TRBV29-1,CSVEDRGPLRHEQFF
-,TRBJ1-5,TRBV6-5,CASSMGGDRWGGPQHF
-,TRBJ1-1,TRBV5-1,CASSHNTEAFF
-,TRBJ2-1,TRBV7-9,CASTDLPQGRSYNEQFF
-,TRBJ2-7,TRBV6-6,CASSYSAGEQYF
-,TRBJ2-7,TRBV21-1,CASRPTKYGLLRVLGYEQYF
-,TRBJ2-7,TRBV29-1,CSVGDSLDSYEQYF
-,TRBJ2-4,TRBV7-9,CASSSGSILAKNIQYF
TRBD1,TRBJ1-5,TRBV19,CASSIAWGQNQPQHF
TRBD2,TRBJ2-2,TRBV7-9,CASSLRLAGDTGELFF
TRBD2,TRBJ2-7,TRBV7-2,CASSLGGSLYEQYF
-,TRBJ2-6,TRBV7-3,CASSPGSGANVLTF
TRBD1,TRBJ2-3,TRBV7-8,CASSFATVVRDRGVWDTQYF
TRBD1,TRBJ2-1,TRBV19,CATERTGGINEQFF
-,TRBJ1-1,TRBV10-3,CAISESSAGTEAFF
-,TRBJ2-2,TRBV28,CASGKGPAPNTGELFF
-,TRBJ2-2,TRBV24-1,CATSLGTTGELFF
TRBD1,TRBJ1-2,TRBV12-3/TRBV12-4,CASSKQQGAYGYTF
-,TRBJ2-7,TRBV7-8,CASSLAAGPLVYEQYF
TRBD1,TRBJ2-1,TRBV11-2,CASSPVPDRPLDEQFF
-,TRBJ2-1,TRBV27,CASSSGIFKGQFF
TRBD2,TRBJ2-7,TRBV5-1,CASSLVSAGGSYEQYF
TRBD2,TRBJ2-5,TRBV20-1,CSARRGSGGQETQYF
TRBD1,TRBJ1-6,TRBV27,CASSSISTGNNSPLHF
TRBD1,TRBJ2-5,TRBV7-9,CASSPQGRETQYF
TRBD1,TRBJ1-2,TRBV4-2,CASSQDRDRGNGYTF
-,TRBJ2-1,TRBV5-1,CASSLQLARDEQFF
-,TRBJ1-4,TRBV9,CASSTQVGRNEKLFF
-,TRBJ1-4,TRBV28,CASSRDTINEKLFF
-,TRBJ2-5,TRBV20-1,CSARPGPNQETQYF
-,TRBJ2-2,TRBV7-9,CASSPTGEGTGELFF
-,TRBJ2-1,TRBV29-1,CSVGVQEYNEQFF
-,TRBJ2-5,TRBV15,CATSRGVGQNQETQYF
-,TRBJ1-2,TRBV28,CASTVGAYGYTF
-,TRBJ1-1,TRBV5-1,CASRLNTEAFF
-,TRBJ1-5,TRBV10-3,CAILGGGSNQPQHF
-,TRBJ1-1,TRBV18,CASSPQVARDTEAFF
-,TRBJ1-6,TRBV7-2,CASSLNRDTNSPLHF
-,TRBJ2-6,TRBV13,CASSSYSSGANVLTF
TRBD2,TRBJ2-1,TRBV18,CASSPRLAGGPYNEQFF